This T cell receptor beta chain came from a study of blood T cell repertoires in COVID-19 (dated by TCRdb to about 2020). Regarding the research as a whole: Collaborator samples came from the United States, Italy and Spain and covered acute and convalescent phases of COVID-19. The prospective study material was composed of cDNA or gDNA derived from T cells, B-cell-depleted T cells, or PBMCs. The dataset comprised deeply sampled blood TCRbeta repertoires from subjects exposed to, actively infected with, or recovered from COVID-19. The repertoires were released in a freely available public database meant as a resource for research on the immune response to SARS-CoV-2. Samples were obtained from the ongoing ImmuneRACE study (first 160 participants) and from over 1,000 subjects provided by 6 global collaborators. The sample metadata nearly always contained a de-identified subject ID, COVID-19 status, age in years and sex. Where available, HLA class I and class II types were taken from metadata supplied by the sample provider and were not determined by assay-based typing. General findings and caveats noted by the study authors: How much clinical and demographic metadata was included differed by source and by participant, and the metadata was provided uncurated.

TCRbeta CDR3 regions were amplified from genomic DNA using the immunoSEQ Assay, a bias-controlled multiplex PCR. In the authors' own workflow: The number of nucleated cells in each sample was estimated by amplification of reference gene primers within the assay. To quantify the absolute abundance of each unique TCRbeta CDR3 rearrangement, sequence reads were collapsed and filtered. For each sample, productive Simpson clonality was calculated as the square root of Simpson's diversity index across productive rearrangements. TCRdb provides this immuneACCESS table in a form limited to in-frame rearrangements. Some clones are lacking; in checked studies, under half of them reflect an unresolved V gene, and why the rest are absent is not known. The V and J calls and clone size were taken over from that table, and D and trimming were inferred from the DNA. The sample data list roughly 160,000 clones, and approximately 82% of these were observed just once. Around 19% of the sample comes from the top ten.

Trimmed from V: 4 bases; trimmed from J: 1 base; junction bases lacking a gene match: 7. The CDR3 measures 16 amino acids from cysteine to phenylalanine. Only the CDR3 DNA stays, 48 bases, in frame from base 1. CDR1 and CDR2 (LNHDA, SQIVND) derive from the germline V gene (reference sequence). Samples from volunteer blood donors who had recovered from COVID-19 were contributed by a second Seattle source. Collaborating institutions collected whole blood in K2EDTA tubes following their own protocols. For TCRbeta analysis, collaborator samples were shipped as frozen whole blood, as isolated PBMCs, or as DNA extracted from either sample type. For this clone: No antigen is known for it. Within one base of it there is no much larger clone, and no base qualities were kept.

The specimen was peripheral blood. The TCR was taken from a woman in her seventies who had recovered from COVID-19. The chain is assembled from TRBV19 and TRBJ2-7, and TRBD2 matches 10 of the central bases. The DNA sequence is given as TGTGCCAGTAGTAAACCGGGACTAGCGTCATCCTACGAGCAGTACTTC. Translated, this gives CASSKPGLASSYEQYF.